The 11 T cell receptor beta chains reported below all come from one sample, sequenced in a study of blood T cell repertoires in COVID-19. The table came from immunoSEQ multiplex PCR; TCRdb's copy has only in-frame clones and leaves some out. Seen here are fewer than 500,000 clones, more than 70% observed once, and the top ten hold approximately 1.2%. Sequences were obtained from PBMCs or T cells enriched from blood (not recorded which). These receptors all stem from a man aged 25 to 40 who had recovered from COVID-19.

The rearrangement links TRBV19 to TRBJ1-5, with D possibly matching TRBD1 (6 bases). V gave up 8 bases and J gave up 0 bases, with 11 bases separating them. This CDR3 is built from 14 residues. Germline V lookup: CDR1 LNHDA, CDR2 SQIVND (reference sequence). The CDR3 nucleotides are TGTGCCAGTGGGGACACAAATAGCAATCAGCCCCAGCATTTT. Translating gives CASGDTNSNQPQHF.

The J gene is TRBJ2-2, the V gene TRBV7-9, with 12 bases matching TRBD1. The CDR3 covers 14 residues. From germline, CDR1 is SEHNR and CDR2 FQNEAQ (reference sequence). With V trimmed by 5 bases and J by 9 bases, 4 bases remained unmatched. CDR3 nucleotide sequence: TGTGCCAGCAGCGCCGGGACAGGGGGCCGGGAGCTGTTTTTT. It encodes CASSAGTGGRELFF.

In its sample, this clone was seen a few times. The CDR3 loop is CASSPYPGQVTGELFF. CDR3 DNA: TGTGCCAGCAGCCCATACCCGGGACAGGTCACCGGGGAGCTGTTTTTT. The chain employs TRBV11-1 and TRBJ2-2; 8 nucleotides line up with TRBD1. The germline CDR1 and CDR2 sequences are SGHAT and FQDESV (reference sequence). The ends lost 5 bases at V and 4 bases at J; junction bases unmatched: 9. The CDR3 length is 16 residues. Full variable domain (outside the CDR3, taken from reference TRBV11-1 and TRBJ2-2): EAEVAQSPRYKITEKSQAVAFWCDPISGHATLYWYRQILGQGPELLVQFQDESVVDDSQLPKDRFSAERLKGVDSTLKIQPAELGDSAMYLCASSPYPGQVTGELFFGEGSRLTVL.

The genes are TRBV18 and TRBJ2-7; 7 bases match TRBD1. The CDR3 is 16 amino acids. V trimming: 6 bases; J trimming: 2 bases; junction bases outside the gene matches: 13. CDR1 is KGHSH, CDR2 LQKENI, per germline. CDR3 sequence reads: CASSSTSGTATYEQYF. As DNA, the CDR3 is TGTGCCAGCTCTAGTACTTCCGGGACAGCAACCTACGAGCAGTACTTC.

Here the CDR3 DNA reads TGTGCCAGCAGCTACAGTAGGGGACGGGAGGGCTACACCTTC. This codes for CASSYSRGREGYTF. The rearrangement links TRBV5-8 to TRBJ1-2; D is perhaps TRBD1 (5 bases). Germline V CDR1 and CDR2: SGHTS, YDEGEE. The CDR3 spans 14 residues. Between the trimmed V and J ends, which lost 3 bases and 8 bases, there was a span of 17 bases.

The CDR3 coding sequence is TGTGCCAGCAGTTCACAGGGGGCTCAGCCCCAGCATTTT. Its translation is CASSSQGAQPQHF. V is TRBV6-2 or TRBV6-3 and J is TRBJ1-5, with 9 bases matching TRBD1. Germline values: CDR1 MNHEY, CDR2 SVGEGT. The trim removed 4 bases at V and 6 bases at J, leaving 1 base unmatched. The CDR3 is 13 amino acids.

The rearrangement uses TRBV7-2 and TRBJ2-1; 11 nucleotides match TRBD2. Germline V gene data show CDR1 as SGHTA and CDR2 as FQGNSA. The CDR3 spans 17 residues. V lost 5 bases, J lost 0 bases, and 6 bases stayed unmatched. The CDR3 region has the DNA TGTGCCAGCAGCCTAACTAGCGGGGGTAGCTCCTACAATGAGCAGTTCTTC. Amino acids: CASSLTSGGSSYNEQFF.

The rearrangement links TRBV11-2 to TRBJ1-2, with a weak D call TRBD1 (5 bases). The germline V gene has CDR1 SGHAT and CDR2 FQNNGV. With 0 bases removed from V and 6 bases from J, the gap between germline ends came to 8 bases. The CDR3 runs to 13 residues. CDR3 residues: CASSLDRGDGYTF. The DNA for the CDR3 is TGTGCCAGCAGCTTAGATCGGGGGGATGGCTACACCTTC.

This chain uses TRBV4-2 with TRBJ1-1, with TRBD1 as a possible D gene (6 bases). V was clipped by 0 bases and J by 0 bases, with 8 bases between them. The CDR3 is made up of 15 amino acids. Germline lookup yields CDR1 LGHNA and CDR2 YNFKEQ. The CDR3 sequence: CASSQDQGMNTEAFF. For the CDR3, the DNA is TGTGCCAGCAGCCAAGACCAGGGGATGAACACTGAAGCTTTCTTT.

The rearrangement links TRBV5-8 to TRBJ1-1, with unresolved D. V lost 6 bases to trimming and J lost 2 bases, with 14 bases between them. Germline V gene data show CDR1 as SGHTS and CDR2 as YDEGEE. This CDR3 has 14 amino acids. CDR3 in amino acids: CASTRGILNTEAFF. The CDR3 DNA sequence: TGTGCCAGCACCAGAGGGATCTTAAACACTGAAGCTTTCTTT.

Of note for this clone: This sample includes further DNA sequences coding for the same CDR3. The chain is built from TRBV30 and TRBJ2-7; D possibly corresponds to TRBD1 (5 bases). This CDR3 has 12 amino acids. Germline loops: CDR1 GTSNPN, CDR2 SVGIG (reference sequence). Trimming left V 2 bases short and J 3 bases short, with 8 bases between. CDR3 residues: CAWSLQGYEQYF. The CDR3 nucleotides are TGTGCCTGGAGTCTGCAGGGCTACGAGCAGTACTTC.